Sequencing of this TCR beta chain was carried out in a study of T cells in Graves' hyperthyroidism and ophthalmopathy. Active moderate-to-severe ophthalmopathy, Clinical Activity Score at least 3, NOSPECS at least 4, under 3 months' duration. Patients were excluded because of uncontrolled infection, other autoimmune disease, pregnancy or lactation. The PBMCs were taken from approximately 9.7 ml of fresh peripheral blood. The source material, RNA transcripts, was used to amplify TCR beta CDR3 regions. In the first-round RT-PCR of the TCR CDR3, the HTBI primer set was used. TCRdb redid the calling of the multiplex PCR reads with MiXCR, one entry per CDR3 protein. The sample comprises 490,000 or so distinct CDR3 sequences, about 20% of which are singletons, and around 50% rests with the top ten. Study-wide findings and caveats: Peripheral blood also featured most of the thyroid clonotypes expanded above 0.001.

The CDR3 has 15 amino acids. V was cut by 3 bases and J by 5 bases, with 13 bases left in between. CDR1 is LNHDA, CDR2 SQIVND, per germline (reference sequence). In regard to this clonotype: The antigen is unknown.

The chain couples TRBV19 to TRBJ2-2; D is ambiguous. This sequence was found in a woman in her 70s with Graves' ophthalmopathy. The sequenced sample consisted of blood. The CDR3 region has the DNA TGTGCCAGTAGTATTGCGAACCTAGATACCGGGGAGCTGTTTTTT. Its translation is CASSIANLDTGELFF.